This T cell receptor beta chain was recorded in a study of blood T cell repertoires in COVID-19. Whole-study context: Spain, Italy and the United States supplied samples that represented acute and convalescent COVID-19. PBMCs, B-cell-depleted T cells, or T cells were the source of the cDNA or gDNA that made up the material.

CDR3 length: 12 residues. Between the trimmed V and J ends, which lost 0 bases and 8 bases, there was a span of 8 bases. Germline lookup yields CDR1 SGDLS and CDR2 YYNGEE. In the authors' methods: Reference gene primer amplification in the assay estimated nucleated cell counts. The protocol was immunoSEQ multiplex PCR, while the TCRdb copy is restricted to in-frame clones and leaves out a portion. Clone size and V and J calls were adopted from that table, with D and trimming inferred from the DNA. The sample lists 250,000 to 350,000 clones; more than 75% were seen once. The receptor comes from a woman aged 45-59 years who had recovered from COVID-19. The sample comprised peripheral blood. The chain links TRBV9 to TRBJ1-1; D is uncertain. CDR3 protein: CASSVVETEAFF. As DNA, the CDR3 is TGTGCCAGCAGCGTAGTGGAGACCGAAGCTTTCTTT.